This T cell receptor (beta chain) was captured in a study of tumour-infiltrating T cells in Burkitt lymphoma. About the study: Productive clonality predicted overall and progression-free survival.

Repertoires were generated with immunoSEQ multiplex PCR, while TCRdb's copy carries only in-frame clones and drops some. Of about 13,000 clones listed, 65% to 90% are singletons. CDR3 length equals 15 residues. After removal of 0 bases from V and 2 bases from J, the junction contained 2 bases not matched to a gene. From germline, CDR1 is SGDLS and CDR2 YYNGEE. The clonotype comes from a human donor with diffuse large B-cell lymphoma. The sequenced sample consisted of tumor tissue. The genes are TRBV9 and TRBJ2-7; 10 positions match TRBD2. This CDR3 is CASSVGLAGAYEQYF. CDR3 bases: TGTGCCAGCAGCGTAGGACTAGCGGGTGCCTACGAGCAGTACTTC.